This T cell receptor (beta chain) was observed in a study of cytomegalovirus exposure and HLA in healthy donors. It was with 60 Vbeta and 13 Jbeta primers that the PCR ran. Assay used: immunoSEQ multiplex PCR; TCRdb lists only in-frame clones, some missing. This sample has some 130,000 clones, with 60% to 80% found just once. Losses at the gene ends were 6 bases for V and 0 bases for J; bases not matched to a gene: 6. Germline V gives CDR1 MNHEY, CDR2 SMNVEV (reference sequence). The CDR3 consists of 17 residues. The material sequenced was PBMCs. This chain uses TRBV27 with TRBJ2-6, with TRBD2 matching over 9 bases. The receptor's source is a woman in her fifties or sixties in good health and CMV-seronegative. CDR3 amino acids: CASRFGTSFSGANVLTF. Written as DNA, the CDR3 is TGTGCCAGCAGATTCGGGACTAGCTTCTCTGGGGCCAACGTCCTGACTTTC. Full variable domain (outside the CDR3, taken from reference TRBV27 and TRBJ2-6): EAQVTQNPRYLITVTGKKLTVTCSQNMNHEYMSWYRQDPGLGLRQIYYSMNVEVTDKGDVPEGYKVSRKEKRNFPLILESPSPNQTSLYFCASRFGTSFSGANVLTFGAGSRLTVL.